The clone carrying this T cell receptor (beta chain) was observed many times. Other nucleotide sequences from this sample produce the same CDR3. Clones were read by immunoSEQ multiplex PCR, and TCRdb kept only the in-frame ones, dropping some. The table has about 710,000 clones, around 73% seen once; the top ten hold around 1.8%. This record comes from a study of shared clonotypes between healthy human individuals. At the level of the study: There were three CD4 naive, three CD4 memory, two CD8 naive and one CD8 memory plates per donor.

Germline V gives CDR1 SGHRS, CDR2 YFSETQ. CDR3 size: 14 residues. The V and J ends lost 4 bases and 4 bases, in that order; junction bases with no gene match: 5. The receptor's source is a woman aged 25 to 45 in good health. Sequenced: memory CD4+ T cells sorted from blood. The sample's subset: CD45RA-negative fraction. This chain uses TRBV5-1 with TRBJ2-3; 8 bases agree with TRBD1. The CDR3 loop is CASSSPTGADTQYF. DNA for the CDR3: TGCGCCAGCAGCAGCCCGACAGGGGCAGATACGCAGTATTTT.